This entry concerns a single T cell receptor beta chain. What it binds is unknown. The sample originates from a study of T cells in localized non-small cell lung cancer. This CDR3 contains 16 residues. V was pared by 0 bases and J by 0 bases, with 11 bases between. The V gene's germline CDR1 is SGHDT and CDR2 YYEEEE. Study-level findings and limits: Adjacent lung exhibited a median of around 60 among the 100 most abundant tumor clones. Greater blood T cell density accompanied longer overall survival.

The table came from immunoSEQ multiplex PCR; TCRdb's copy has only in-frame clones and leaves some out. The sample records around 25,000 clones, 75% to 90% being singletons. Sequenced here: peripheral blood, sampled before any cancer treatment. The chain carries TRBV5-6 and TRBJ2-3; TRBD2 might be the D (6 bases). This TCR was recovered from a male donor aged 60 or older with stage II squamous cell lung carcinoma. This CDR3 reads CASSLVTRGSTDTQYF. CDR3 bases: TGTGCCAGCAGCTTGGTAACACGGGGGAGCACAGATACGCAGTATTTT.